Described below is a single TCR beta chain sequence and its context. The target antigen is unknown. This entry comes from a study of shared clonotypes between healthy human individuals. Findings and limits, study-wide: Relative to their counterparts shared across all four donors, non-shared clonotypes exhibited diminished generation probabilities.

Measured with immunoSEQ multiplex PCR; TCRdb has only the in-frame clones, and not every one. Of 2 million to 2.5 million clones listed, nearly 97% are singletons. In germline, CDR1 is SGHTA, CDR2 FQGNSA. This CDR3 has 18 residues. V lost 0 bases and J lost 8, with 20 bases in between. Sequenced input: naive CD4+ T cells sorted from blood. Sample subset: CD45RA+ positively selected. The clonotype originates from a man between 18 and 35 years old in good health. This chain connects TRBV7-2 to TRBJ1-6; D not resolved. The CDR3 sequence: CASSLAPLGIGRDSPLHF. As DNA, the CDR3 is TGTGCCAGCAGCTTAGCGCCGTTAGGGATCGGGCGAGATTCACCCCTCCACTTT.